The 23 T cell receptor beta chains below come from one sample, sequenced in a study of control samples from healthy donors and cancer patients. Clones were sequenced by immunoSEQ multiplex PCR, and TCRdb holds only the in-frame ones, with some missing. The profile shows about 83,000 clones, roughly 91% of them singletons. Material: blood. These receptors originate from a man in his forties or fifties in good health.

This sequence joins TRBV5-1 and TRBJ1-2; the match to TRBD1 covers 8 bases. The CDR3 covers 13 residues. Trimming removed 0 bases from V and 8 bases from J; junction bases left unmatched: 3. Germline-derived CDR1 and CDR2 are SGHRS and YFSETQ. CDR3 residues: CASSLGTGLGYTF. The CDR3, as DNA: TGCGCCAGCAGCTTGGGGACAGGGTTGGGCTACACCTTC.

A note on this clone: Germline and junction disagree at one end, which may indicate a read error. The genes are TRBV6-1 and TRBJ1-1; D uncertain. The CDR3 covers 12 residues. CDR1 MNHNS and CDR2 SASEGT come from the germline V gene. CDR3 nucleotide sequence: TGTGCCAGCAGTGAAGCGAAGACACAGTTAGTCTTT. Translation gives CASSEAKTQLVF.

The chain has TRBV7-6 and TRBJ2-7, with 7 bases matching TRBD1. CDR1 SGHVS and CDR2 FNYEAQ come from the germline V gene. This CDR3 has 15 residues. V was clipped by 1 base and J by 2 bases; unmatched bases: 5. The CDR3 DNA is TGTGCCAGCAGCTTAGGGGACAGCTTAGCCTACGAGCAGTACTTC. Residues: CASSLGDSLAYEQYF.

V is TRBV5-1 and J is TRBJ2-7; D may be TRBD1 or TRBD2 (5 bases each). Trimming removed 4 bases from V and 4 bases from J, with 18 bases in between. The germline V gene has CDR1 SGHRS and CDR2 YFSETQ. The CDR3 has 15 amino acids. The CDR3 nucleotides read TGCGCCAGCAGCCCGGACCTGGGGGATTCTTACGAGCAGTACTTC. As protein: CASSPDLGDSYEQYF.

V and J are TRBV5-1 and TRBJ2-2, with D perhaps matching TRBD1 (5 bases). V dropped 4 bases and J dropped 3 bases, with 10 bases sitting between them. CDR3 size: 14 residues. Germline assignment: CDR1 SGHRS and CDR2 YFSETQ. CDR3 sequence: CASSRQTDTGELFF. CDR3 nucleotide sequence: TGCGCCAGCAGCCGCCAGACAGACACCGGGGAGCTGTTTTTT.

The CDR3 sequence: CASSLGLGTANTGELFF. In DNA, the CDR3 is TGTGCCAGCAGCTTAGGTCTGGGTACCGCGAACACCGGGGAGCTGTTTTTT. The chain couples TRBV7-9 to TRBJ2-2; no clear D. CDR3 length equals 17 residues. Trimming took 1 base from V and 0 from J, leaving 12 bases between them. CDR1 is SEHNR and CDR2 is FQNEAQ in the germline V gene (reference sequence).

This clone has only one observation. This chain links TRBV4-1 with TRBJ2-3; a possible D gene is TRBD1 (6 bases). V was cut by 4 bases and J by 3 bases, with 17 bases left in between. The CDR3 totals 16 residues. Looked up from germline, CDR1 is MGHRA and CDR2 is YSYEKL. CDR3 protein: CASSPLAQGSTDTQYF. The CDR3 coding sequence is TGCGCCAGCAGCCCCCTCGCACAGGGAAGTACAGATACGCAGTATTTT.

The V gene is TRBV5-4, the J gene TRBJ2-1; the D call may be TRBD1 or TRBD2 (5 bases each). This CDR3 has 15 residues. CDR1 and CDR2 from the germline V gene are SGHNT and YYREEE (reference sequence). V lost 0 bases to trimming and J lost 10 bases, with 17 bases between them. CDR3 in amino acids: CASSLELTGREEQFF. The CDR3 DNA follows: TGTGCCAGCAGCTTGGAACTAACGGGACGAGAAGAGCAGTTCTTC.

The count of this clone is one. CDR3 protein: CATSGGLWDEQYF. The CDR3 region has the DNA TGTGCCACCAGTGGGGGCCTTTGGGACGAGCAGTACTTC. The chain has TRBV24-1 and TRBJ2-7; tentatively, D is TRBD1 (5 bases). Trimming stripped 5 bases from V and 5 bases from J, with 12 bases between. The CDR3 consists of 13 residues. Germline V gives CDR1 KGHDR, CDR2 SFDVKD.

The rearrangement joins TRBV30 to TRBJ2-5; D may be TRBD1 or TRBD2 (5 bases each). Germline V CDR1 and CDR2: GTSNPN, SVGIG (reference sequence). The V end lost 2 bases, the J end lost 5 bases, and 12 bases lay between the germline ends. The CDR3 contains 13 residues. CDR3 nucleotide sequence: TGTGCCTGGAGTACCCTAGGGACGGAGACCCAGTACTTC. Protein sequence: CAWSTLGTETQYF.

The V call is TRBV11-2, the J call TRBJ2-7, with D hard to call. The CDR3 sequence is 13 residues long. The V and J ends lost 2 bases and 4 bases respectively, with 9 bases between them. Germline V gene data show CDR1 as SGHAT and CDR2 as FQNNGV. CDR3 amino acids: CASSLLRTYEQYF. The CDR3 bases are TGTGCCAGCAGCTTACTAAGAACTTACGAGCAGTACTTC.

The chain is built from TRBV29-1 and TRBJ1-2; D remains ambiguous. Germline V lookup: CDR1 SQVTM, CDR2 ANQGSEA. The CDR3 totals 12 residues. V was clipped by 4 bases and J by 7 bases, with 13 bases between them. As DNA, the CDR3 is TGCAGCGTTGCGAAGGGCTCGGGTGGCTACACCTTC. Protein sequence: CSVAKGSGGYTF.

The CDR3 reads CAIGPSGTDTQYF. DNA of the CDR3: TGTGCCATCGGGCCTAGCGGGACAGATACGCAGTATTTT. The rearrangement links TRBV24-1 to TRBJ2-3, with 8 bases fitting TRBD2. Looked up from germline, CDR1 is KGHDR and CDR2 is SFDVKD. The CDR3 consists of 13 residues. Trimming cost V 11 bases and J 3 bases; bases outside gene matches: 6.

The rearrangement uses TRBV10-3 and TRBJ1-1; D is possibly TRBD1 (6 bases). Germline CDR1 is ENHRY and CDR2 is SYGVKD. With 6 bases removed from V and 0 bases from J, the gap between germline ends came to 11 bases. There are 14 residues in the CDR3. CDR3 loop: CAISTDRMNTEAFF. In DNA form, the CDR3 reads TGTGCCATCAGCACAGACAGGATGAACACTGAAGCTTTCTTT.

The chain carries TRBV10-3 and TRBJ1-3, with 7 bases matching TRBD1. Germline V gives CDR1 ENHRY, CDR2 SYGVKD. CDR3 length: 15 amino acids. Losses at the gene ends were 2 bases for V and 0 bases for J; bases not matched to a gene: 1. CDR3 DNA: TGTGCCATCAGTGAGGGGACAGCCTCTGGAAACACCATATATTTT. Protein sequence: CAISEGTASGNTIYF.

The rearrangement links TRBV7-9 to TRBJ1-1; 7 nucleotides match TRBD1. V lost 5 bases and J lost 8; bases outside the gene matches: 14. The germline gives CDR1 SEHNR, CDR2 FQNEAQ (reference sequence). This CDR3 spans 15 amino acids. In DNA, the CDR3 is TGTGCCAGCAGCATAACAGGGGCCCACCCTTTAGAAGCTTTCTTT. Translation gives CASSITGAHPLEAFF. The variable domain in full, with the rest retrieved from reference TRBV7-9 and TRBJ1-1, is DTGVSQNPRHKITKRGQNVTFRCDPISEHNRLYWYRQTLGQGPEFLTYFQNEAQLEKSRLLSDRFSAERPKGSFSTLEIQRTEQGDSAMYLCASSITGAHPLEAFFGQGTRLTVV.

The chain uses TRBV3-1 (or the pseudogene TRBV3-2) and TRBJ2-7; maybe TRBD2 (5 bases). Germline V lookup: CDR1 LGHDT, CDR2 YNNKEL (reference sequence). V was pared by 2 bases and J by 4 bases, with 15 bases between. CDR3 length: 15 amino acids. CDR3 bases: TGTGCCAGCAGCCAAAAGCATGGAAGCGGATACGAGCAGTACTTC. It specifies CASSQKHGSGYEQYF.

V is TRBV24-1 and J is TRBJ2-3; D is unresolved. Germline CDR1 reads KGHDR; CDR2 reads SFDVKD. The CDR3 is made up of 15 amino acids. Trimming left V 5 bases short and J 3 bases short, with 14 bases between. As DNA, the CDR3 is TGTGCCACCAGTGTTGGGTCCCGTGCGACAGATACGCAGTATTTT. Protein: CATSVGSRATDTQYF.

This chain connects TRBV5-1 to TRBJ2-2; 8 nucleotides line up with TRBD2. V shed 0 bases, J shed 7 bases, and the junction held 11 bases outside the gene matches. This CDR3 contains 17 residues. Germline CDR1 is SGHRS and CDR2 is YFSETQ. CDR3 sequence: CASSLDLRGAAHGELFF. The CDR3 DNA follows: TGCGCCAGCAGCTTGGATTTGCGGGGGGCCGCCCACGGGGAGCTGTTTTTT.

This clone occurred once. The chain uses TRBV3-1 (or the pseudogene TRBV3-2) and TRBJ2-1; D gene ambiguous. Trimming stripped 11 bases from V and 6 bases from J, with 17 bases between. Germline V gene data show CDR1 as LGHDT and CDR2 as YNNKEL (reference sequence). CDR3 length: 13 amino acids. CDR3 amino acids: CASRRPSTNEQFF. The CDR3 DNA is TGTGCCTCCCGTAGGCCGTCAACCAATGAGCAGTTCTTC.

The chain has TRBV5-4 and TRBJ1-1; D is undetermined. CDR1 is SGHNT and CDR2 is YYREEE in the germline V gene (reference sequence). The CDR3 runs 16 residues. V was shortened by 1 base and J by 1 base, with 14 bases between the two germline ends. Here the CDR3 reads CASSLSLQRGNTEAFF. For the CDR3, the DNA is TGTGCCAGCAGCTTGAGTCTACAGCGTGGGAACACTGAAGCTTTCTTT. The entire variable domain, with the rest obtained from reference TRBV5-4 and TRBJ1-1, is as follows: ETGVTQSPTHLIKTRGQQVTLRCSSQSGHNTVSWYQQALGQGPQFIFQYYREEENGRGNFPPRFSGLQFPNYSSELNVNALELDDSALYLCASSLSLQRGNTEAFFGQGTRLTVV.

The rearrangement uses TRBV19 and TRBJ1-2, with D possibly being TRBD1 (5 bases). The V gene lost 4 bases and the J gene lost 10 bases, with 7 bases spanning the gap. CDR3 size: 10 residues. Germline CDR1 is LNHDA and CDR2 is SQIVND (reference sequence). The CDR3 loop reads CASSNGTYTF. The CDR3 DNA reads as TGTGCCAGTAGTAACGGGACCTACACCTTC. Full variable domain (outside the CDR3, taken from reference TRBV19 and TRBJ1-2): DGGITQSPKYLFRKEGQNVTLSCEQNLNHDAMYWYRQDPGQGLRLIYYSQIVNDFQKGDIAEGYSVSREKKESFPLTVTSAQKNPTAFYLCASSNGTYTFGSGTRLTVV.

This clone was counted once. The V call is TRBV19, the J call TRBJ1-5; D uncertain. The CDR3 contains 12 residues. The germline CDR1 and CDR2 sequences are LNHDA and SQIVND (reference sequence). The germline V and J ends were trimmed by 6 bases and 1 base, with 4 bases remaining between them. The CDR3 DNA follows: TGTGCCAGTAGCCAGAGCAATCAGCCCCAGCATTTT. Its protein product is CASSQSNQPQHF.